The clone carrying this T cell receptor (beta chain) was observed a handful of times. The antigen remains undetermined. The V gene's germline CDR1 is KGHDR and CDR2 SFDVKD. The CDR3 covers 15 residues. The V segment lost 4 bases and the J segment 5 bases; nucleotides outside the gene matches: 5. These data belong to a study of CD8 T cells in ankylosing spondylitis. Study observations and caveats: Clones tied to disease were said to be significantly enriched in matched ankylosing spondylitis synovial fluid. About 8 highly homologous variants made up a TCR beta motif, and this motif appeared characteristic of ankylosing spondylitis blood. Reactive arthritis synovial fluid and blood previously showed some of these motif variants.

Making use of molecular barcodes, quantitative 5'-RACE generated TCR beta libraries. MiXCR, run by TCRdb on the 5' RACE reads, gives a single entry per CDR3 protein. The sample has a few hundred thousand distinct CDR3 sequences; less than 10% are singletons. The sequence derives from a male donor with ankylosing spondylitis. Sequenced sample: blood, either unsorted or a sorted T cell fraction (not recorded which). The chain links TRBV24-1 to TRBJ2-5; TRBD2 matches at 11 bases. The CDR3 nucleotides read TGTGCCACCAGTGACCTTAGCGGGAGGGGGGAGACCCAGTACTTC. Translated: CATSDLSGRGETQYF.